This entry is about one TCR beta chain. The V gene's germline CDR1 is SNHLY and CDR2 FYNNEI. CDR3 size: 13 residues. V was pared by 4 bases and J by 5 bases, with 11 bases between. The data originate from a study of blood T cell repertoires in COVID-19. Whole-study context: PBMCs, B-cell-depleted T cells, or T cells provided the cDNA or gDNA that made up the material.

The assay was immunoSEQ multiplex PCR, and TCRdb's table has in-frame clones only and misses some. Of 200,000 to 300,000 clones listed, roughly 86% were seen once; the top ten hold 4%. This clonotype was obtained from a man aged 50 to 60 with acute or convalescent COVID-19. This rearrangement joins TRBV2 to TRBJ1-1; TRBD1 is a possible D gene (5 bases). Sequencing was performed on peripheral blood. DNA of the CDR3: TGTGCCAGCAGTGGCGGGGGGAGGACTGAAGCTTTCTTT. It yields the protein CASSGGGRTEAFF. Full variable domain (remainder filled in from reference TRBV2 and TRBJ1-1): EPEVTQTPSHQVTQMGQEVILRCVPISNHLYFYWYRQILGQKVEFLVSFYNNEISEKSEIFDDQFSVERPDGSNFTLKIRSTKLEDSAMYFCASSGGGRTEAFFGQGTRLTVV.